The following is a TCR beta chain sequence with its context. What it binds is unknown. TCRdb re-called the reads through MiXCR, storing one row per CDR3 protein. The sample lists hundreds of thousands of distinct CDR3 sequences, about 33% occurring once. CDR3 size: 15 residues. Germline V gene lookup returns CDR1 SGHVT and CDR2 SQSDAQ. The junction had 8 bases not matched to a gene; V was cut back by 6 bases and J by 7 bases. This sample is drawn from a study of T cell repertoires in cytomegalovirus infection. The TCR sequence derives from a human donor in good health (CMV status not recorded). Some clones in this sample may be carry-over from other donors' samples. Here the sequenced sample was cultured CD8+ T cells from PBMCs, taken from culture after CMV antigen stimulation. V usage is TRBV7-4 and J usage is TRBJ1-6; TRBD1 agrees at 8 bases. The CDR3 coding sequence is TGTGCCAGCAGGGATCGGGCAGGGGGCAATTCACCCCTCCACTTT. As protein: CASRDRAGGNSPLHF.